These 2 T cell receptor beta chains were all obtained from the same sample, sequenced in a study of T cell changes during pregnancy in multiple sclerosis. Generated by immunoSEQ multiplex PCR, the TCRdb table keeps only in-frame clones and is missing some. The table has around 60,000 clones, around 89% seen once. The sample in question was peripheral blood, obtained in the first trimester of pregnancy. The origin of the receptors is a female donor with multiple sclerosis, enrolled in a pregnancy study.

The chain carries TRBV9 and TRBJ1-3; TRBD1 is a possible D gene (5 bases). Germline V gives CDR1 SGDLS, CDR2 YYNGEE. This CDR3 is 16 amino acids long. V lost 0 bases and J lost 2, with 12 bases in between. The DNA for the CDR3 is TGTGCCAGCAGCGTAGGGGGACTCGGGGCTGGAAACACCATATATTTT. It is translated as CASSVGGLGAGNTIYF.

The chain couples TRBV19 to TRBJ2-4; 8 bases fit TRBD1. The CDR3 is 15 residues long. Germline CDR1 reads LNHDA; CDR2 reads SQIVND (reference sequence). Trimming took 1 base from V and 7 from J; bases not matched to a gene: 6. The CDR3 loop is CASSIAPGQGNIQYF. CDR3 DNA: TGTGCCAGTAGTATAGCCCCCGGACAGGGTAACATTCAGTACTTC.